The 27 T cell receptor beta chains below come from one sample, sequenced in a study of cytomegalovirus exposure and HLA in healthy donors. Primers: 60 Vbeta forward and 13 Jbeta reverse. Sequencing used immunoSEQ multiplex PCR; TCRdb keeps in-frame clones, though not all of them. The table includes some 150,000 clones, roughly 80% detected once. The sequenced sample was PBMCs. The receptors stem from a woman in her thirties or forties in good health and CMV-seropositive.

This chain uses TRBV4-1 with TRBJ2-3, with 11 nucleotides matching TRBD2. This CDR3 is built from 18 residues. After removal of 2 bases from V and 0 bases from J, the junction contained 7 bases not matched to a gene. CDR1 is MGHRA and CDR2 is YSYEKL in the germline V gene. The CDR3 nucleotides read TGCGCCAGCAGCCAACTCCTAGCGGGAGGTATGAGCACAGATACGCAGTATTTT. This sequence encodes CASSQLLAGGMSTDTQYF.

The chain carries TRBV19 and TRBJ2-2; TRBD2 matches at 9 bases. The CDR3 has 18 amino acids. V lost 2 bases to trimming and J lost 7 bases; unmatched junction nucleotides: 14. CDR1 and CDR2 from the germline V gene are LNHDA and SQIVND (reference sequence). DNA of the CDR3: TGTGCCAGTAGTATACTCCCCCGGTCTAGCGGGGCGATCGGGGAGCTGTTTTTT. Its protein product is CASSILPRSSGAIGELFF. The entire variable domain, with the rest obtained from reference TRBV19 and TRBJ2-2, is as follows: DGGITQSPKYLFRKEGQNVTLSCEQNLNHDAMYWYRQDPGQGLRLIYYSQIVNDFQKGDIAEGYSVSREKKESFPLTVTSAQKNPTAFYLCASSILPRSSGAIGELFFGEGSRLTVL.

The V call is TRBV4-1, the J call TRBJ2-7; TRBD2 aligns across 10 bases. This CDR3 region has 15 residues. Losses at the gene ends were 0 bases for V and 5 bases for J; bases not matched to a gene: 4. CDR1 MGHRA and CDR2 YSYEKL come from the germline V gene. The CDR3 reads CASSQERTSGNEQYF. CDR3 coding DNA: TGCGCCAGCAGCCAAGAACGCACTAGCGGGAACGAGCAGTACTTC.

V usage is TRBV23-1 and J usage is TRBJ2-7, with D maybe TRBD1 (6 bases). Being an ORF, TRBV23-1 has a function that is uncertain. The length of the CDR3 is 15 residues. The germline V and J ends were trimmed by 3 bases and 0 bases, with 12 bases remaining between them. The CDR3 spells CASSHHDRLSYEQYF. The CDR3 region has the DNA TGCGCCAGCAGTCACCACGACAGGCTCTCCTACGAGCAGTACTTC.

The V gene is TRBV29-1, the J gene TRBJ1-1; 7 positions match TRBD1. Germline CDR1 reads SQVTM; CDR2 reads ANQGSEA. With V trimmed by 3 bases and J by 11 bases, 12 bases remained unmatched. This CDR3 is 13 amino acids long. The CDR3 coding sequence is TGCAGCGTTGATCTTCAGTACAGGGGAAACGCTTTCTTT. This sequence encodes CSVDLQYRGNAFF.

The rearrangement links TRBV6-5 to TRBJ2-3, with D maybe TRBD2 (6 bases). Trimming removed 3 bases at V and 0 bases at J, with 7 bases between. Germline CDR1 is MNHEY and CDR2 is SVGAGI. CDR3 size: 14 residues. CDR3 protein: CASSYGGSTDTQYF. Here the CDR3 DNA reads TGTGCCAGCAGTTATGGGGGGAGCACAGATACGCAGTATTTT.

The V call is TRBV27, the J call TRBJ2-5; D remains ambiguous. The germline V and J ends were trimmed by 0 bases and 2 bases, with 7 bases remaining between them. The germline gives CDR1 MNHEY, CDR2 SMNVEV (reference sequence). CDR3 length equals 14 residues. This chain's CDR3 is CASSLSADQETQYF. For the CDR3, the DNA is TGTGCCAGCAGTTTATCGGCAGATCAAGAGACCCAGTACTTC.

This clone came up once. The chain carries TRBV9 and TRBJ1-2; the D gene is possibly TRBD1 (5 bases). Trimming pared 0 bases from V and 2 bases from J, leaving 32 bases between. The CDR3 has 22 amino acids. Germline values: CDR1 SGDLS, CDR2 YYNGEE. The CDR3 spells CASSVVGDLTIPPNIYNYGYTF. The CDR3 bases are TGTGCCAGCAGCGTAGTCGGGGACTTAACAATCCCACCAAATATTTACAACTATGGCTACACCTTC.

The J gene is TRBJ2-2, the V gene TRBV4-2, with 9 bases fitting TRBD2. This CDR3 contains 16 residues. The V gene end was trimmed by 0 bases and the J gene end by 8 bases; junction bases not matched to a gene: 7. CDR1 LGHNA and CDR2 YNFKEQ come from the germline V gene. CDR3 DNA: TGTGCCAGCAGCCAAGATCTGGGGACTAGCATGGGGGAGCTGTTTTTT. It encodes CASSQDLGTSMGELFF.

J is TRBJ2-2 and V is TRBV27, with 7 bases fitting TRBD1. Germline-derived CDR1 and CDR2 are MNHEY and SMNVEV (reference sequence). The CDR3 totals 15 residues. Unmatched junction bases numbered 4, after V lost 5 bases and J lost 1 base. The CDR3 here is CASSTRQGNTGELFF. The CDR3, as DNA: TGTGCCAGCAGTACCAGACAGGGGAACACCGGGGAGCTGTTTTTT.

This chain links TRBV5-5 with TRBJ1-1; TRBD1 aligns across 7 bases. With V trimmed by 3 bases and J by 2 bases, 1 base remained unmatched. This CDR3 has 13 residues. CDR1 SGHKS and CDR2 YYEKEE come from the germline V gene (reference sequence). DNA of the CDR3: TGTGCCAGCAGCTGGGACAGTAACACTGAAGCTTTCTTT. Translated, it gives CASSWDSNTEAFF.

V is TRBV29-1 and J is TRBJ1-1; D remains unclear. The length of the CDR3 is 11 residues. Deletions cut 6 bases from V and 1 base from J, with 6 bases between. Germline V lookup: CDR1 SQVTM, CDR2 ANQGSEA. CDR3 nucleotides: TGCAGCGTGTGGGCGAACACTGAAGCTTTCTTT. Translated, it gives CSVWANTEAFF.

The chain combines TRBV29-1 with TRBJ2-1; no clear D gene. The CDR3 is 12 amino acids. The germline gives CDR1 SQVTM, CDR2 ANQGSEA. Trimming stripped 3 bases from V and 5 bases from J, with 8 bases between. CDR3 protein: CSVDDTDNEQFF. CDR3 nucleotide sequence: TGCAGCGTTGACGACACCGACAATGAGCAGTTCTTC.

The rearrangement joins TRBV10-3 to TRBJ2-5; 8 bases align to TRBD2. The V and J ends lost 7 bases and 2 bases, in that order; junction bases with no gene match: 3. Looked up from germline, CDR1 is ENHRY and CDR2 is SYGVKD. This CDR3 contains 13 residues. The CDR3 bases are TGTGCCATCAAGGCGGGAGGACAAGAGACCCAGTACTTC. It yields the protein CAIKAGGQETQYF.

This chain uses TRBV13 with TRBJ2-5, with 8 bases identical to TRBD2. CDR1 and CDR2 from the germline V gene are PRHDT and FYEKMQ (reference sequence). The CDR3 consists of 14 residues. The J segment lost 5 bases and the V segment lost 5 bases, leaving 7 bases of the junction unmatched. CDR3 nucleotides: TGTGCCAGCAGCCGTAGCGGGGCCGCTGAGACCCAGTACTTC. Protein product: CASSRSGAAETQYF. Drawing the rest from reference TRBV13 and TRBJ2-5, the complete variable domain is AAGVIQSPRHLIKEKRETATLKCYPIPRHDTVYWYQQGPGQDPQFLISFYEKMQSDKGSIPDRFSAQQFSDYHSELNMSSLELGDSALYFCASSRSGAAETQYFGPGTRLLVL.

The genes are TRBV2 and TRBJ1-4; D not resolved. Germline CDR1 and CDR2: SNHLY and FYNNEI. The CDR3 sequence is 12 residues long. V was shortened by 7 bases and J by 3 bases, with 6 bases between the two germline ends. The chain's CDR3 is CASTRSNEKLFF. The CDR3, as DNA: TGTGCCAGCACGAGGTCTAATGAAAAACTGTTTTTT.

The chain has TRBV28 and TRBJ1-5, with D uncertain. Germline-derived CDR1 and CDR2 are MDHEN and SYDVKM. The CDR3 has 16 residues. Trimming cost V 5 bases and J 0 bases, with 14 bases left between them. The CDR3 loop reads CASSRLKANSNQPQHF. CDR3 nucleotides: TGTGCCAGCAGTCGACTCAAGGCTAATAGCAATCAGCCCCAGCATTTT.

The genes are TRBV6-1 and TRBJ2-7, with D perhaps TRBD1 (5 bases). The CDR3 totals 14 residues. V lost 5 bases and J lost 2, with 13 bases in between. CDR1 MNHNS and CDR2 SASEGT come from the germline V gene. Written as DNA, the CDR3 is TGTGCCAGCAGTTTCACAGGAATTACCTACGAGCAGTACTTC. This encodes CASSFTGITYEQYF.

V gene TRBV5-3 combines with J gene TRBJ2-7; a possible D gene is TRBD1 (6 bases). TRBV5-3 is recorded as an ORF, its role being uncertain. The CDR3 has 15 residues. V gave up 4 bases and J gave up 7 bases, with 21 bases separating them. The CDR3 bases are TGTGCCAGAAGCCCTGTTAAAACGGTCAGGGGTGAGCAGTACTTC. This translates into CARSPVKTVRGEQYF.

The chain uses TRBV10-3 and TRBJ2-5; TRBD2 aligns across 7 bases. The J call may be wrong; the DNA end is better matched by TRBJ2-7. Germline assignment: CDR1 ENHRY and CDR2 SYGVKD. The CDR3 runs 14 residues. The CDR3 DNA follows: TGTGCCATCAGTGAATCGGGGGGACTCTACGAGCAGTACTTC. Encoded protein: CAISESGGLYEQYF.

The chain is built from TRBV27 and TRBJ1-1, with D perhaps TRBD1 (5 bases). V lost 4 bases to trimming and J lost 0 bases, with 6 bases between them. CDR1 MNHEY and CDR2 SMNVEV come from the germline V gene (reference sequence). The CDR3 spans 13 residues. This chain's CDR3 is CASSWGVNTEAFF. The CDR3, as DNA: TGTGCCAGCAGTTGGGGCGTGAACACTGAAGCTTTCTTT.

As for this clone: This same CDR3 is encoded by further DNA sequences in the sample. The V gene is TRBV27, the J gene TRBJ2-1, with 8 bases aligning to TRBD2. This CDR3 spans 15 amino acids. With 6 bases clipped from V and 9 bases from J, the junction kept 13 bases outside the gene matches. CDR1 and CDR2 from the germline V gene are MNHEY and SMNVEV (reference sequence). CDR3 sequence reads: CASSTRASGRGEQFF. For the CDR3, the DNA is TGTGCCAGCAGCACCCGAGCTAGCGGGCGGGGTGAGCAGTTCTTC.

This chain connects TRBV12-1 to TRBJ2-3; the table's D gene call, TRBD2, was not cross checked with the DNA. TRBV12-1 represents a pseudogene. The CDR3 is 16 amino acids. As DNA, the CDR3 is TGTGCCAGCAGCTTTGAGGCTAGCGGGAGCACAGATACGCAGTATTTT. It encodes CASSFEASGSTDTQYF.

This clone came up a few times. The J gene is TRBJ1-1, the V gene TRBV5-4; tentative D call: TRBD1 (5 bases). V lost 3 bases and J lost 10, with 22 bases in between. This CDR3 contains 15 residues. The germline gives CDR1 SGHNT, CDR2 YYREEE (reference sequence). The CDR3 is CASSSPHRSRERAFF. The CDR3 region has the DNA TGTGCCAGCAGCTCACCCCATAGATCCAGGGAACGAGCTTTCTTT.

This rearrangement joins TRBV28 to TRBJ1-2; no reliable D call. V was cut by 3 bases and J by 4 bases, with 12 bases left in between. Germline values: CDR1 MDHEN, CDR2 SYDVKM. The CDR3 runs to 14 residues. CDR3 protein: CASSLADLLYGYTF. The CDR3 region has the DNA TGTGCCAGCAGTTTGGCGGATTTGCTCTATGGCTACACCTTC.

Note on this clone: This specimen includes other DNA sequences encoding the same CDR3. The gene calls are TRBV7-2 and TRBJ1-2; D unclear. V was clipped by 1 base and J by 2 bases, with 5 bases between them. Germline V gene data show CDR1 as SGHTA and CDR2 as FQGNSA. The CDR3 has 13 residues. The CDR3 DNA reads TGTGCCAGCAGCTTAGGACAAAACTATGGCTACACCTTC. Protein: CASSLGQNYGYTF.

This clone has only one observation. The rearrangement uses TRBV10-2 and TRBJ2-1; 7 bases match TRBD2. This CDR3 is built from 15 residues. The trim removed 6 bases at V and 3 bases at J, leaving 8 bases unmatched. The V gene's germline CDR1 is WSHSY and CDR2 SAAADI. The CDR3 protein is CASSSTSAHYNEQFF. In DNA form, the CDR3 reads TGCGCCAGCAGCTCCACTAGCGCCCACTACAATGAGCAGTTCTTC.